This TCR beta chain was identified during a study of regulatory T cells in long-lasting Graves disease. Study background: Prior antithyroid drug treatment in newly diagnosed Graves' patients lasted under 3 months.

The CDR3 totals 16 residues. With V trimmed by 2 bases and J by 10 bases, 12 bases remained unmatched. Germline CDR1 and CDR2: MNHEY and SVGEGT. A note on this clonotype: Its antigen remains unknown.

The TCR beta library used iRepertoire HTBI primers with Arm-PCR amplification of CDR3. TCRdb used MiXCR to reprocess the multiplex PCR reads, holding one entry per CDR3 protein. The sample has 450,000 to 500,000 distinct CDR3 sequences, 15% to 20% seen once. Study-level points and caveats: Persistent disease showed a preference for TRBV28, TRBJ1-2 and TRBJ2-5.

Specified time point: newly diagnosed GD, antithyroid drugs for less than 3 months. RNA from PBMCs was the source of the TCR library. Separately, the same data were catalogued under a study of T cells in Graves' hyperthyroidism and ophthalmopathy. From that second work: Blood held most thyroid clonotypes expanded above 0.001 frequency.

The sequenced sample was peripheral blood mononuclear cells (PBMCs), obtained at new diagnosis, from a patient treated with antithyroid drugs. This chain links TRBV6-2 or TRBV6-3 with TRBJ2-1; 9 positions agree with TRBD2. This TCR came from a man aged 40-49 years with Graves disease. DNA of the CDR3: TGTGCCAGCAGTTACCCCCGGGGCGGGAGGGCCCTGGAGCAGTTCTTC. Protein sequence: CASSYPRGGRALEQFF.